The rows below give T cell receptor beta chains drawn from one sample of a study of blood T cell repertoires in COVID-19. Clones were sequenced by immunoSEQ multiplex PCR, and TCRdb holds only the in-frame ones, with some missing. The sample has 150,000 to 200,000 clones; 85% are singletons. Sequencing input: peripheral blood. The receptors were sampled from a woman in her forties or fifties with COVID-19, enrolled during active disease. CDR3s include the opening cysteine and the closing phenylalanine or tryptophan. The D gene is left open where the match is weak. Not all rows give a size; the values are once, few, many and, for expanded clones, a class.

TRBJ2-3,NA,NA,TRBV7-7,TGTGCCAGCAGCGACGGGTCTCATACAGATACGCAGTATTTT,CASSDGSHTDTQYF
TRBJ2-7,NA,TRBD2,TRBV7-9,TGTGCCAGCTCGGGGGGGCCGTGGTACGAGCAGTACTTC,CASSGGPWYEQYF
TRBJ2-7,NA,NA,TRBV27,TGTGCCAGCAGTTCCTACTACGAGCAGTACTTC,CASSSYYEQYF
TRBJ2-1,few,NA,TRBV21-1,TGTGCCAGACTCTCTTCGCCTAATGAGCAGTTCTTC,CARLSSPNEQFF
TRBJ1-5,few,NA,TRBV24-1,TGTGCCACCAGTGCGGCGGGAGAAGGAAGACAGCCCCAGCATTTT,CATSAAGEGRQPQHF
TRBJ2-7,NA,NA,TRBV7-9,TGTGCCAGCAGCCCACAGGGTGGCGGATTCTCCTACGAGCAGTACTTC,CASSPQGGGFSYEQYF
TRBJ2-6,NA,TRBD2,TRBV7-6,TGTGCCAGCAGCTTAGTAGCTAGCGGGGGGAACGCAGGGGCCAACGTCCTGACTTTC,CASSLVASGGNAGANVLTF
TRBJ2-1,NA,NA,TRBV15,TGTGCCACCAGCAGAGATGTTGCGGGCCCCCAGTTCTTC,CATSRDVAGPQFF
TRBJ1-3,NA,NA,TRBV24-1,TGTGCCACCAGTGATCGGACAGTTCGCTCTGGAAACACCATATATTTT,CATSDRTVRSGNTIYF
TRBJ1-1,NA,NA,TRBV12-3/TRBV12-4,TGTGCCAGCAGGCCTGATAGGAACACTGAAGCTTTCTTT,CASRPDRNTEAFF
TRBJ1-2,NA,NA,TRBV18,TGTGCCAGCTCAACCTACCAGGGGCAGGGCTACACCTTC,CASSTYQGQGYTF
TRBJ1-2,NA,TRBD1,TRBV28,TGTGCCAGCAGTTCAGCGGACAGGATGGGAGGCTACACCTTC,CASSSADRMGGYTF
TRBJ2-3,NA,TRBD2,TRBV24-1,TGTGCCACCAGTGGTATTAGCGGGGGACCCACTACAGATACGCAGTATTTT,CATSGISGGPTTDTQYF
TRBJ2-5,NA,NA,TRBV19,TGTGCCAGTAGTATTAGCCGTCTGGAGACCCAGTACTTC,CASSISRLETQYF
TRBJ2-2,NA,NA,TRBV6-5,TGTGCCAGCAGTTACGGGGGGGCGGTCACCGGGGAGCTGTTTTTT,CASSYGGAVTGELFF
TRBJ2-6,NA,TRBD1,TRBV30,TGTGCCTGGCACAGGGGCAGGGTAAGCCCTGGGGCCAACGTCCTGACTTTC,CAWHRGRVSPGANVLTF
TRBJ1-5,NA,NA,TRBV19,TGTGCCAGTAGTAGGCAGGGGTATCAGCCCCAGCATTTT,CASSRQGYQPQHF
TRBJ2-2,once,NA,TRBV7-3,TGTGCCAGCAGCTTAAACAGATACACCGGGGAGCTGTTTTTT,CASSLNRYTGELFF
TRBJ2-7,NA,NA,TRBV7-2,TGTGCCAGCAGCTCCGGGACTCCAATCTACGAGCAGTACTTC,CASSSGTPIYEQYF
TRBJ2-7,NA,NA,TRBV10-3,TGTGCCATCAGTGAGGCGGGGACGGTCAGCGAGCAGTACTTC,CAISEAGTVSEQYF
TRBJ1-5,few,NA,TRBV25-1,TGTGCCAGCAGTTCTTTCGGGGATCAGCCCCAGCATTTT,CASSSFGDQPQHF
TRBJ2-1,once,TRBD1,TRBV28,TGTGCCAGCAGTTTATCTGGGACAGGGACCTACAATGAGCAGTTCTTC,CASSLSGTGTYNEQFF
TRBJ1-3,NA,NA,TRBV11-2,TGTGCCAGCAGAATTTCTATCTCTGGAAACACCATATATTTT,CASRISISGNTIYF
TRBJ1-1,few,NA,TRBV19,TGTGCCAGTAGTATAAGTCTAGGCCGCCGTGAAGCTTTCTTT,CASSISLGRREAFF
TRBJ2-7,NA,TRBD2,TRBV4-3,TGCGCCAGCAGCCAACCTACTCAGCGGGGGGCCCCCTTGGAGCAGTACTTC,CASSQPTQRGAPLEQYF
TRBJ1-1,NA,NA,TRBV5-4,TGTGCCAGCAGCTTGGAGAGGTTTACTGAAGCTTTCTTT,CASSLERFTEAFF
TRBJ2-5,NA,TRBD2,TRBV2,TGTGCCAGCAGTGGGCTAGCGGGGGGGCATGAGACCCAGTACTTC,CASSGLAGGHETQYF
TRBJ2-1,NA,TRBD1,TRBV5-5,TGTGCCAGCAGCTATACTCCGGGACAGGGTGACTACAATGAGCAGTTCTTC,CASSYTPGQGDYNEQFF
TRBJ1-1,NA,NA,TRBV12-3/TRBV12-4,TGTGCCAGCAGTATGACAGTGAACACTGAAGCTTTCTTT,CASSMTVNTEAFF
TRBJ2-2,NA,NA,TRBV10-3,TGTGCCATCGGAATGCAATACTACGGGGAGCTGTTTTTT,CAIGMQYYGELFF
TRBJ1-1,few,NA,TRBV10-3,TGTGCCATCAGTGAGGCGGGTTGGGAGAACACTGAAGCTTTCTTT,CAISEAGWENTEAFF
TRBJ1-1,NA,NA,TRBV7-9,TGTGCCAGCAGCCTCTACAGGGAAGGTGAAGCTTTCTTT,CASSLYREGEAFF
TRBJ1-1,NA,NA,TRBV2,TGTGCCAGCAGGGCAAGAGGATCGAGATGGGACACTGAAGCTTTCTTT,CASRARGSRWDTEAFF
TRBJ2-3,NA,TRBD1,TRBV4-2,TGTGCCAGCAGCCAAGATGGACAGGGGGTGACAGATACGCAGTATTTT,CASSQDGQGVTDTQYF
TRBJ2-7,NA,NA,TRBV2,TGTGCCAGCAGTGATACAGAGAGCTACGAGCAGTACTTC,CASSDTESYEQYF
TRBJ2-7,NA,TRBD2,TRBV7-2,TGTGCCAGCAGACAGGGACTAGCGGGGTACGAGCAGTACTTC,CASRQGLAGYEQYF
TRBJ1-2,NA,NA,TRBV3-1/TRBV3-2,TGTGCCAGCAGCCAAGATCTGACGGGGTCTGGAGGCTACACCTTC,CASSQDLTGSGGYTF
TRBJ2-2,NA,NA,TRBV2,TGTGCCAGCAGTGAAGGGACAGCTACGAACACCGGGGAGCTGTTTTTT,CASSEGTATNTGELFF
TRBJ2-1,NA,TRBD2,TRBV5-1,TGCGCCAGCAATTTAGCGGGCTACCTCTACAATGAGCAGTTCTTC,CASNLAGYLYNEQFF
TRBJ2-7,NA,NA,TRBV13,TGTGCCAGCAGCTTAGAGCAGGGTAGTTCCTACGAGCAGTACTTC,CASSLEQGSSYEQYF
TRBJ1-3,NA,TRBD1,TRBV19,TGTGCCAGTATTCCGGACAGGGGTGGAAACACCATATATTTT,CASIPDRGGNTIYF
TRBJ1-2,NA,TRBD1,TRBV19,TGTGCCATTCGACAGGGGGGAGACTATGGCTACACCTTC,CAIRQGGDYGYTF
TRBJ2-1,NA,NA,TRBV5-1,TGCGCCAGCAGCTTGGCCCGGGTCGAGCAGTTCTTC,CASSLARVEQFF
TRBJ2-7,NA,TRBD1,TRBV4-2,TGTGCCAGCAGCCACATAGGGGGCACGAGCTCCTACGAGCAGTACTTC,CASSHIGGTSSYEQYF
TRBJ2-1,once,TRBD2,TRBV2,TGTGCCAGCACTACAGGCGGCGGGGGGGCCTCCTACAATGAGCAGTTCTTC,CASTTGGGGASYNEQFF
TRBJ1-2,NA,TRBD1,TRBV9,TGTGCCAGCAGCGCCCCGGGACAGGGGAACTATGGCTACACCTTC,CASSAPGQGNYGYTF
TRBJ1-2,NA,TRBD1,TRBV5-1,TGCGCCAGCAGCGGGACAGGGGACTATGGCTACACCTTC,CASSGTGDYGYTF
TRBJ2-5,NA,TRBD1,TRBV4-3,TGCGCCAGCAGCCCCAAGGGACAGGGGGAAGAGACCCAGTACTTC,CASSPKGQGEETQYF
TRBJ2-5,once,NA,TRBV5-6,TGTGCCAGCAGCTTGGAACAGCAAGAGACCCAGTACTTC,CASSLEQQETQYF
TRBJ1-2,NA,TRBD1,TRBV9,TGTGCCAGCAGCGTAGGTTGGACAGGGGTCTATGGCTACACCTTC,CASSVGWTGVYGYTF
TRBJ1-6,NA,TRBD1,TRBV23-1,TGCGCCAGCAGTCTCCCGGGGACAGGAGAGAATTCACCCCTCCACTTT,CASSLPGTGENSPLHF
TRBJ1-1,NA,NA,TRBV28,TGTGCCAGCAGTCCCCTAGGGGTATTTGAAGCTTTCTTT,CASSPLGVFEAFF
TRBJ1-2,NA,TRBD1,TRBV7-2,TGTGCCAGCAGCCCGGGACAGACGTATGGCTACACCTTC,CASSPGQTYGYTF
TRBJ1-2,NA,NA,TRBV4-3,TGCGCCAGCAGCCAAGAGCCCCCTCCTGGGACATATGGCTACACCTTC,CASSQEPPPGTYGYTF
TRBJ2-3,NA,TRBD2,TRBV7-2,TGTGCCCTGAGCGGGGGAAGCACAGATACGCAGTATTTT,CALSGGSTDTQYF
TRBJ2-1,NA,TRBD1,TRBV11-3,TGTGCCAGCAGCTTAGAGGGACAGGCGACTAGCTCCTACAATGAGCAGTTCTTC,CASSLEGQATSSYNEQFF
TRBJ1-2,NA,NA,TRBV6-2/TRBV6-3,TGTGCCAGCAGTCCCCTCAGGGGCGGCGCTGGCTACACCTTC,CASSPLRGGAGYTF
TRBJ2-2,NA,TRBD1,TRBV7-9,TGTGCCAGCAGGTGGACAGGGGGGTACGGCGGGGAGCTGTTTTTT,CASRWTGGYGGELFF
TRBJ2-2,NA,NA,TRBV5-6,TGTGCCAGCAGCTTGTTGAGCACCGGGGAGCTGTTTTTT,CASSLLSTGELFF
TRBJ2-7,NA,TRBD1,TRBV2,TGTGCCAGCAGGGGGTACCGGGACAGTACCGCTAGTTCCTACGAGCAGTACTTC,CASRGYRDSTASSYEQYF